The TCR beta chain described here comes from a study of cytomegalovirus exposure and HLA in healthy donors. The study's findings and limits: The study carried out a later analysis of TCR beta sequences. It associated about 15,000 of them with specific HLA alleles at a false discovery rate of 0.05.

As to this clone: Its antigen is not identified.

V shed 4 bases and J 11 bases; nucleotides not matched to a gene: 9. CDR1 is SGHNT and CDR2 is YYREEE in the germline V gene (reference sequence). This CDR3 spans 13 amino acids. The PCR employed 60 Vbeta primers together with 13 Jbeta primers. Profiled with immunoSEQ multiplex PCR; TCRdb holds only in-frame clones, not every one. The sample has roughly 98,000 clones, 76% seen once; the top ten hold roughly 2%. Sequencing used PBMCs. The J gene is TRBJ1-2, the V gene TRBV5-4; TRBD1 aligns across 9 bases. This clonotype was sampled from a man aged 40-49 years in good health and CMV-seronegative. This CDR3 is CASSQRDRVWYTF. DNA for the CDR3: TGTGCCAGCAGCCAAAGGGACAGGGTATGGTACACCTTC.